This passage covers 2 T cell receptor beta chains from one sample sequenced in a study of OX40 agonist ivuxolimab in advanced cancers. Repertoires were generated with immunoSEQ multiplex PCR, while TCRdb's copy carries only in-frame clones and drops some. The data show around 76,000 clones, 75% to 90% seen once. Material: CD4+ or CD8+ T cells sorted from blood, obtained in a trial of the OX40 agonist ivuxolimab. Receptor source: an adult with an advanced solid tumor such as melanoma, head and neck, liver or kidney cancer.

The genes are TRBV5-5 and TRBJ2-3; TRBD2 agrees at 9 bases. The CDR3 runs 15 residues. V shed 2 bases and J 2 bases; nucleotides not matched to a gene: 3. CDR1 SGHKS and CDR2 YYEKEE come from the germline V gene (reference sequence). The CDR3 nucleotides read TGTGCCAGCAGCTTACCTAGCGGGGCCACAGATACGCAGTATTTT. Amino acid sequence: CASSLPSGATDTQYF.

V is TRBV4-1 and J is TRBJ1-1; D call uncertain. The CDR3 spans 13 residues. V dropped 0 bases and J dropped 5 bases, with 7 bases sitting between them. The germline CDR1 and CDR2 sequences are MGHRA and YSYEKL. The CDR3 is CASSQELVTEAFF. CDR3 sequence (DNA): TGCGCCAGCAGCCAAGAGTTGGTGACTGAAGCTTTCTTT.